These 8 T cell receptor beta chains originate from one sample sequenced in a study of patients and donors after allogeneic stem cell transplantation. TCRdb itself ran the RT-PCR reads through MiXCR, one entry per CDR3 protein. Here the sample spans approximately 410,000 distinct CDR3 sequences, 16% being singletons. Specimen: blood, either unsorted or a sorted T cell fraction (not recorded which). These receptors all stem from a human donor who was either an allogeneic HSCT recipient or a stem cell or donor lymphocyte infusion donor (not recorded which). It is not recorded whose cells these are; they may come from a transplant donor.

This clonotype has only a few counts. CDR3 loop: CSAPGERVEQFF. The CDR3, as DNA: TGCAGTGCTCCTGGGGAGAGAGTCGAGCAGTTCTTC. The V and J genes are TRBV20-1 and TRBJ2-1; D is possibly TRBD2 (5 bases). The germline V gene has CDR1 DFQATT and CDR2 SNEGSKA (reference sequence). With 5 bases removed from V and 10 bases from J, the gap between germline ends came to 15 bases. The CDR3 runs 12 residues.

The gene calls are TRBV5-1 and TRBJ2-2; D gene unclear. The CDR3 is made up of 18 amino acids. The V and J ends lost 6 bases and 0 bases respectively, with 21 bases between them. Germline CDR1 SGHRS, CDR2 YFSETQ. The CDR3 DNA reads as TGCGCCAGCACGCCGGTGGCATTAATGTTCGCGAACACCGGGGAGCTGTTTTTT. It translates to CASTPVALMFANTGELFF.

This clonotype was observed a handful of times. V is TRBV20-1 and J is TRBJ1-1, with 8 nucleotides matching TRBD1. The CDR3 sequence is 14 residues long. Germline CDR1 and CDR2: DFQATT and SNEGSKA (reference sequence). V lost 2 bases and J lost 3; bases outside the gene matches: 5. Here the CDR3 reads CSARKQGVDTEAFF. CDR3 sequence (DNA): TGCAGTGCTAGAAAACAGGGGGTGGACACTGAAGCTTTCTTT.

This clonotype was recorded a few times. The chain employs TRBV21-1 and TRBJ1-2; the table's TRBD1 call for D was not verified on the DNA. TRBV21-1 is listed as a pseudogene. The CDR3 loop spans 15 amino acids. The CDR3 DNA reads TGTGCCAGCAGCAAAGATCCGGGACAGGACTATGGCTACACCTTC. Translating gives CASSKDPGQDYGYTF.

This clonotype turned up a few times. The V and J genes are TRBV2 and TRBJ1-2; D possibly corresponds to TRBD1 (6 bases). The CDR3 consists of 16 residues. The V end lost 7 bases, the J end lost 6 bases, and 24 bases lay between the germline ends. Germline V gene data show CDR1 as SNHLY and CDR2 as FYNNEI. The CDR3 protein is CASKMITGRAVDGYTF. The DNA for the CDR3 is TGTGCCAGCAAGATGATAACAGGGAGGGCCGTCGATGGCTACACCTTC.

This clonotype was picked up a small number of times. V usage is TRBV4-2 and J usage is TRBJ2-1; 11 nucleotides align to TRBD2. V dropped 1 base and J dropped 5; count of bases not matched to a gene: 4. In germline, CDR1 is LGHNA, CDR2 YNFKEQ. The CDR3 extends over 16 amino acids. The CDR3 region is CASSQAGLAGNNEQFF. CDR3 coding DNA: TGTGCCAGCAGCCAAGCAGGACTAGCGGGTAACAATGAGCAGTTCTTC.

The chain couples TRBV7-9 to TRBJ2-3; D is perhaps TRBD2 (6 bases). With 4 bases removed from V and 5 bases from J, the gap between germline ends came to 19 bases. The CDR3 consists of 16 residues. Germline assignment: CDR1 SEHNR and CDR2 FQNEAQ (reference sequence). CDR3: CASSSTWRRVGDTQYF. CDR3 nucleotides: TGTGCCAGCAGCTCAACATGGCGGAGGGTAGGAGATACGCAGTATTTT.

The chain links TRBV28 to TRBJ1-1; the match to TRBD1 covers 7 bases. Trimming at V came to 6 bases and at J to 0 bases, leaving 10 bases not matched to a gene. The germline gives CDR1 MDHEN, CDR2 SYDVKM. The CDR3 runs 16 residues. CDR3 sequence (DNA): TGTGCCAGCAGCCCTACAGGGGAGGGTATGAACACTGAAGCTTTCTTT. Its translation: CASSPTGEGMNTEAFF.